The clone carrying this T cell receptor beta chain was detected only a few times. Antigen: not known. CDR3 length equals 13 residues. Trimming took 4 bases from V and 4 from J, leaving 8 bases between them. Germline loops: CDR1 KGHDR, CDR2 SFDVKD. This entry comes from a study of T cells in Graves' hyperthyroidism and ophthalmopathy. On the study more broadly: Blood from the periphery was taken at initial diagnosis, before any treatment. Broader study findings: Ophthalmopathy was separated from stable hyperthyroidism by a 13 V-J model. Most thyroid clonotypes expanded above 0.001 appeared in blood too.

RNA transcripts were the template for amplifying TCR beta CDR3 regions. HTBI primers were used for first-round RT-PCR of the TCR CDR3. MiXCR was run by TCRdb on the multiplex PCR reads, yielding one entry per CDR3 protein. The sample has 460,000 or so distinct CDR3 sequences; 13% to 15% are singletons. Sequencing input: blood. The origin of this receptor is a young woman with Graves' hyperthyroidism. The J gene is TRBJ2-3, the V gene TRBV24-1; D is unclear. CDR3 sequence (DNA): TGTGCCACCAGTGACGCGATTGCAGATACGCAGTATTTT. Amino acid sequence: CATSDAIADTQYF.